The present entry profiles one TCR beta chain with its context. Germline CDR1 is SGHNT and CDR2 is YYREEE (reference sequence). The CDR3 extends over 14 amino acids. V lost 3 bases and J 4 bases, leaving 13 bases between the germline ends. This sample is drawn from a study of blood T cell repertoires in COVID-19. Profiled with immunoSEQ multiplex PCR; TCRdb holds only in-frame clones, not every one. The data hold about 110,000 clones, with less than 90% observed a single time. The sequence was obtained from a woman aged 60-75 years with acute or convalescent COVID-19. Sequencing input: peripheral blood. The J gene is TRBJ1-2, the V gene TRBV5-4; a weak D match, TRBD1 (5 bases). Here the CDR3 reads CASSSFGGGYGYTF. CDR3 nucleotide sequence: TGTGCCAGCAGCTCCTTTGGGGGAGGCTATGGCTACACCTTC.